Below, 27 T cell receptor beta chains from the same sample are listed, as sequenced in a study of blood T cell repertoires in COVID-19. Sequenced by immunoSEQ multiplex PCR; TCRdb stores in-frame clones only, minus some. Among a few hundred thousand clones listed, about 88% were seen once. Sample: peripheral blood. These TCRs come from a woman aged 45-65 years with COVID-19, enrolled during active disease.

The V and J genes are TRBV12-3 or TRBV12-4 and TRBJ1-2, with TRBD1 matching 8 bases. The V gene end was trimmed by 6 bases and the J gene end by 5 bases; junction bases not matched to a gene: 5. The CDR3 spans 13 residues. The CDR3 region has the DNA TGTGCCAGCAGACAGGGGGGAGGATATGGCTACACCTTC. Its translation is CASRQGGGYGYTF.

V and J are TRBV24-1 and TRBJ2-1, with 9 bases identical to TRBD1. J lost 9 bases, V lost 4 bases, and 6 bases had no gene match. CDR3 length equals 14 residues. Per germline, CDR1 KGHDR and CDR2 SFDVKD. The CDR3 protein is CATSDLGQGIEQFF. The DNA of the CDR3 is TGTGCCACCAGTGACCTGGGACAGGGTATTGAGCAGTTCTTC.

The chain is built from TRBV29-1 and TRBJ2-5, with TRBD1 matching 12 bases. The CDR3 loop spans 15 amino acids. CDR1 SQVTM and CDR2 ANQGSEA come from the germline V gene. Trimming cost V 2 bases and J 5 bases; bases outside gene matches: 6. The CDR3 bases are TGCAGCGTTGAAATCGGGACAGGGGGCGCGGAGACCCAGTACTTC. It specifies CSVEIGTGGAETQYF.

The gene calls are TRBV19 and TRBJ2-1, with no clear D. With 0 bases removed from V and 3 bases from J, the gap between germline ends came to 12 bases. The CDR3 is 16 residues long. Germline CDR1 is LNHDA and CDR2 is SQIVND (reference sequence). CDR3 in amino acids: CASSIDSSTLYNEQFF. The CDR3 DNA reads TGTGCCAGTAGTATAGATTCCTCTACCCTCTACAATGAGCAGTTCTTC.

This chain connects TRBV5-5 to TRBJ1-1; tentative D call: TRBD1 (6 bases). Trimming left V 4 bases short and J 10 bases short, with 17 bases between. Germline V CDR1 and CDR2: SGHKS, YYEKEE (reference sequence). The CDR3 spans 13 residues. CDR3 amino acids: CASSRAPGEGAFF. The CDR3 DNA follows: TGTGCCAGCAGCCGTGCGCCAGGGGAAGGAGCTTTCTTT.

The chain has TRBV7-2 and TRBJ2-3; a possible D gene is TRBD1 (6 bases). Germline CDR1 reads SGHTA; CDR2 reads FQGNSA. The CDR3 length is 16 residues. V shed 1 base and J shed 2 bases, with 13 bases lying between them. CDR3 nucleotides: TGTGCCAGCAGCTTAGGAAAACGGGACAACACAGATACGCAGTATTTT. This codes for CASSLGKRDNTDTQYF. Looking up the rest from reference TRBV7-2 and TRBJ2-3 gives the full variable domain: GAGVSQSPSNKVTEKGKDVELRCDPISGHTALYWYRQSLGQGLEFLIYFQGNSAPDKSGLPSDRFSAERTGGSVSTLTIQRTQQEDSAVYLCASSLGKRDNTDTQYFGPGTRLTVL.

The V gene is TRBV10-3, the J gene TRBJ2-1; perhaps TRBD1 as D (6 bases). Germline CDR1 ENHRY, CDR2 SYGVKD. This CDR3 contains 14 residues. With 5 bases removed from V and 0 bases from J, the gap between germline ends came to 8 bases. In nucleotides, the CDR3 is TGTGCCATCAGTAGGGACAACTCCTACAATGAGCAGTTCTTC. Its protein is CAISRDNSYNEQFF.

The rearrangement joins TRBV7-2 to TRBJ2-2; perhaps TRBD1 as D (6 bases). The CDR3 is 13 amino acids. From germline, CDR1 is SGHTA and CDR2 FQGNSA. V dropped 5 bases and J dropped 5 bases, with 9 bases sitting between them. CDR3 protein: CASSAGQTGELFF. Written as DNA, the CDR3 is TGTGCCAGCAGCGCCGGACAGACCGGGGAGCTGTTTTTT.

CDR3 sequence reads: CASSEAGRGDTQYF. The CDR3 nucleotides read TGTGCCAGCAGTGAAGCGGGTCGGGGGGATACGCAGTATTTT. V gene TRBV6-1 combines with J gene TRBJ2-3, with D possibly being TRBD2 (6 bases). From germline, CDR1 is MNHNS and CDR2 SASEGT. The ends were cut back, 0 bases at V and 6 bases at J, with 10 bases in the middle. The CDR3 runs 14 residues.

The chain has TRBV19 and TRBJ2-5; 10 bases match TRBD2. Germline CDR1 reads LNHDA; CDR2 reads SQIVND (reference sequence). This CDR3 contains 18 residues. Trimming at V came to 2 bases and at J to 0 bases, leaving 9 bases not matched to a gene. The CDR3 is CASSIKSSGGAYQETQYF. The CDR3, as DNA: TGTGCCAGTAGTATAAAATCCAGCGGGGGGGCCTACCAAGAGACCCAGTACTTC.

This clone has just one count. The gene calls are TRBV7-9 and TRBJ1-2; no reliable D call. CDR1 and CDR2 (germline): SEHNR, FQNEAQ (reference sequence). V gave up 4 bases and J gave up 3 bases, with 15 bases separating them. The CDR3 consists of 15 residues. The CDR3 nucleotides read TGTGCCAGCAGCTATGGAGGTGGTGTGGACTATGGCTACACCTTC. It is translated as CASSYGGGVDYGYTF.

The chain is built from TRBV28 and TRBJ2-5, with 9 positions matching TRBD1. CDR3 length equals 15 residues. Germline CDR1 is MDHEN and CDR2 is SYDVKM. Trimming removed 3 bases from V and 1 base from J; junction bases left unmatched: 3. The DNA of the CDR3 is TGTGCCAGCAGTTTTTGGGGACAGGGCCAAGAGACCCAGTACTTC. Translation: CASSFWGQGQETQYF.

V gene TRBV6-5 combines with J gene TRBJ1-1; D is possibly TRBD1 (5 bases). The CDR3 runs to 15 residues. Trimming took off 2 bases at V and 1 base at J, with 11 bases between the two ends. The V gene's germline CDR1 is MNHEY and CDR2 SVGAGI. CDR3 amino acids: CASSYGAGKNTEAFF. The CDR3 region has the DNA TGTGCCAGCAGTTACGGGGCAGGGAAGAACACTGAAGCTTTCTTT.

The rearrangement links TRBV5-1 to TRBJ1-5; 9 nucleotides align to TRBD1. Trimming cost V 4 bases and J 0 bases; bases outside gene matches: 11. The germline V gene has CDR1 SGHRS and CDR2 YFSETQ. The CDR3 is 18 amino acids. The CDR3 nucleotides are TGCGCCAGCAGCCCGGGGGACAGGGAAGTAAATAGCAATCAGCCCCAGCATTTT. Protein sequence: CASSPGDREVNSNQPQHF. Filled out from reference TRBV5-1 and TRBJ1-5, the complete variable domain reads KAGVTQTPRYLIKTRGQQVTLSCSPISGHRSVSWYQQTPGQGLQFLFEYFSETQRNKGNFPGRFSGRQFSNSRSEMNVSTLELGDSALYLCASSPGDREVNSNQPQHFGDGTRLSIL.

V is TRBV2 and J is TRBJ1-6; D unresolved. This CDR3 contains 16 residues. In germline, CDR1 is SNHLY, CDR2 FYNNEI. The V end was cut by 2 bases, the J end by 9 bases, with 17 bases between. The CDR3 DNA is TGTGCCAGCAGTGAAAAAACGGGGAGCCCGAGTTCACCCCTCCACTTT. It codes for CASSEKTGSPSSPLHF.

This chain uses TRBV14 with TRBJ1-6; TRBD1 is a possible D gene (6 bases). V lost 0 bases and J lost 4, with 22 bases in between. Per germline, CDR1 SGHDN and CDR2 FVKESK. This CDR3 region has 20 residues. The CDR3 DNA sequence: TGTGCCAGCAGCCAAGATGTTGTACAGGGATTTTACCGTTATAATTCACCCCTCCACTTT. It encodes CASSQDVVQGFYRYNSPLHF.

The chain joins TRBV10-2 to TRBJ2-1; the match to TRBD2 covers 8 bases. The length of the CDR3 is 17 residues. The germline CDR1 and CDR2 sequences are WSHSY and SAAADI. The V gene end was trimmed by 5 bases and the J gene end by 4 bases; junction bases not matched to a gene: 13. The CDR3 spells CASSTTGGSPYYNEQFF. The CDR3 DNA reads TGCGCCAGCAGTACAACGGGGGGGTCACCTTATTACAATGAGCAGTTCTTC.

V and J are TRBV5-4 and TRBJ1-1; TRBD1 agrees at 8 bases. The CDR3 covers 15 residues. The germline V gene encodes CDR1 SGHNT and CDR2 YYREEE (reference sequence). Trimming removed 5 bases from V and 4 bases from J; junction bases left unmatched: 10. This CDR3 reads CASSLQQGVSTEAFF. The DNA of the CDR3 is TGTGCCAGCAGTCTCCAACAGGGGGTTAGCACTGAAGCTTTCTTT. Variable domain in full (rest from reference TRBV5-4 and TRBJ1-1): ETGVTQSPTHLIKTRGQQVTLRCSSQSGHNTVSWYQQALGQGPQFIFQYYREEENGRGNFPPRFSGLQFPNYSSELNVNALELDDSALYLCASSLQQGVSTEAFFGQGTRLTVV.

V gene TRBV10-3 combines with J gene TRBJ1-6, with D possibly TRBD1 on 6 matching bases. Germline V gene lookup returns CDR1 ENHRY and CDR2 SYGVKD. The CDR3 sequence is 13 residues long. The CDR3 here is CACSGTNGSPLHF. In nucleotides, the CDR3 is TGTGCTTGCTCCGGGACAAACGGTTCACCCCTCCACTTT.

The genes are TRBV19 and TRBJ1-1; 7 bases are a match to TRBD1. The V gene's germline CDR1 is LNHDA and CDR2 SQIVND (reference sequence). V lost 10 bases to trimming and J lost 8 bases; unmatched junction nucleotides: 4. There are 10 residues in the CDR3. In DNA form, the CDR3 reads TGTGCCATCACACAGGGGGAAGCTTTCTTT. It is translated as CAITQGEAFF. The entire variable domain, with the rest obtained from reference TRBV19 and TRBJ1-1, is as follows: DGGITQSPKYLFRKEGQNVTLSCEQNLNHDAMYWYRQDPGQGLRLIYYSQIVNDFQKGDIAEGYSVSREKKESFPLTVTSAQKNPTAFYLCAITQGEAFFGQGTRLTVV.

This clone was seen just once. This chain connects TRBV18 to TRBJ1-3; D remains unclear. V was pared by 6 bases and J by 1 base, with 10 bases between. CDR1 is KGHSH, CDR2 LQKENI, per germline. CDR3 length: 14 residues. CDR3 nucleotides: TGTGCCAGCTCCCCTAACCGATCTGGAAACACCATATATTTT. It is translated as CASSPNRSGNTIYF.

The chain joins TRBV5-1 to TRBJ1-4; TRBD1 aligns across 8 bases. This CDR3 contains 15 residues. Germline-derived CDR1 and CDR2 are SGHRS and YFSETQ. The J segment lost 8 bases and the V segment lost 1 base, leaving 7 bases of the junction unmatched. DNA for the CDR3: TGCGCCAGCAGCTTGATGACAGGGGCCGAGGAAAAACTGTTTTTT. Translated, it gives CASSLMTGAEEKLFF.

The CDR3 sequence is CASSGRLGDTDTQYF. DNA of the CDR3: TGTGCCAGCAGCGGGAGACTAGGGGACACAGATACGCAGTATTTT. The gene calls are TRBV7-2 and TRBJ2-3, with D maybe TRBD2 (6 bases). The germline V and J ends were trimmed by 5 bases and 2 bases, with 14 bases remaining between them. This CDR3 has 15 amino acids. Germline V lookup: CDR1 SGHTA, CDR2 FQGNSA.

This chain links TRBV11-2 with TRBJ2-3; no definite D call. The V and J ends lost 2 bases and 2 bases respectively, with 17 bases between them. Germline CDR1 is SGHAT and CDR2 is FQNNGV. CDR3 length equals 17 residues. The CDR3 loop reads CASSLRRRLADTDTQYF. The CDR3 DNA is TGTGCCAGCAGCTTACGCCGGCGACTCGCCGACACAGATACGCAGTATTTT.

The CDR3 DNA is TGTGCCAGCAGTTACGAGGGCCCCCCCGACGAGCAGTACTTC. This gives the protein CASSYEGPPDEQYF. The chain uses TRBV6-5 and TRBJ2-7; TRBD2 is a possible D gene (5 bases). CDR1 is MNHEY and CDR2 is SVGAGI in the germline V gene. V dropped 2 bases and J dropped 5 bases, with 13 bases sitting between them. The CDR3 is made up of 14 amino acids.

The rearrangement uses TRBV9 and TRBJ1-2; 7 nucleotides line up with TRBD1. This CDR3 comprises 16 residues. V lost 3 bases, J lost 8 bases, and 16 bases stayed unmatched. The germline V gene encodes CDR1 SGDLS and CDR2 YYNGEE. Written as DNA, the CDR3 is TGTGCCAGCAGCGCCGATCGGGACAGACCCTCTAGGGGCTACACCTTC. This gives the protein CASSADRDRPSRGYTF.

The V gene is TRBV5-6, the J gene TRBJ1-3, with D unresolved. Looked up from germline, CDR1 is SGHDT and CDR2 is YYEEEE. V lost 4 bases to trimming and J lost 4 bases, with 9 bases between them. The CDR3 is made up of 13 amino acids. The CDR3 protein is CASSPSIGNTIYF. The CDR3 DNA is TGTGCCAGCAGCCCCAGTATAGGAAACACCATATATTTT.